The 12 T cell receptor beta chains below were found in one sample sequenced in a study of T-cell memory formation after mild COVID-19. TCRdb used MiXCR to reprocess the 5' RACE reads, holding one entry per CDR3 protein. The data hold roughly 620,000 distinct CDR3 sequences, with 18% observed a single time. The sequencing sample was made of PBMCs or a T cell subset sorted from them (not recorded which). The receptor set was obtained from an adult woman who had mild COVID-19 (a few samples of this study predate the infection). Cell type and time point are not known.

This chain joins TRBV29-1 and TRBJ2-5; 11 bases agree with TRBD1. CDR1 and CDR2 (germline): SQVTM, ANQGSEA. The J segment lost 5 bases and the V segment lost 5 bases, leaving 4 bases of the junction unmatched. The CDR3 sequence is 13 residues long. This CDR3 reads CSVPGQGDETQYF. For the CDR3, the DNA is TGCAGCGTTCCGGGACAGGGGGATGAGACCCAGTACTTC. Supplemented by reference TRBV29-1 and TRBJ2-5, the full variable domain reads SAVISQKPSRDICQRGTSLTIQCQVDSQVTMMFWYRQQPGQSLTLIATANQGSEATYESGFVIDKFPISRPNLTFSTLTVSNMSPEDSSIYLCSVPGQGDETQYFGPGTRLLVL.

The genes are TRBV4-3 and TRBJ2-7, with 8 bases matching TRBD1. The CDR3 totals 16 residues. Germline V gives CDR1 LGHNA, CDR2 YSLEER. The J segment lost 2 bases and the V segment lost 4 bases, leaving 10 bases of the junction unmatched. The CDR3 bases are TGCGCCAGCAGCCGATCCCGGACAGGGTTGGCCTACGAGCAGTACTTC. This translates into CASSRSRTGLAYEQYF.

The J gene is TRBJ2-7, the V gene TRBV7-6; D uncertain. There are 18 residues in the CDR3. Germline V gives CDR1 SGHVS, CDR2 FNYEAQ. Trimming removed 1 base from V and 6 bases from J, with 25 bases in between. The CDR3 sequence is CASSLEPALGVGLSEQYF. As DNA, the CDR3 is TGTGCCAGCAGCTTAGAGCCGGCCCTGGGTGTAGGCTTAAGCGAGCAGTACTTC.

This clonotype was seen repeatedly, ten times or more. The V call is TRBV15, the J call TRBJ2-5, with TRBD2 matching 10 bases. This CDR3 region has 15 residues. V gave up 3 bases and J gave up 5 bases; unmatched junction bases: 6. Per germline, CDR1 LNHNV and CDR2 YYDKDF (reference sequence). In nucleotides, the CDR3 is TGTGCCACCAGCAGGTCTAGCGGGGGCTCTGAGACCCAGTACTTC. It is translated as CATSRSSGGSETQYF.

The chain uses TRBV6-5 and TRBJ2-3; the D gene is possibly TRBD1 (6 bases). Deletions cut 7 bases from V and 11 bases from J, with 19 bases between. The germline V gene encodes CDR1 MNHEY and CDR2 SVGAGI. The CDR3 totals 13 residues. The CDR3 sequence: CASTTELGTRQYF. CDR3 coding DNA: TGTGCCAGCACCACAGAACTTGGGACAAGGCAGTATTTT.

The rearrangement links TRBV27 to TRBJ2-1, with 7 bases lining up with TRBD1. V dropped 4 bases and J dropped 6; count of bases not matched to a gene: 6. Germline loops: CDR1 MNHEY, CDR2 SMNVEV (reference sequence). The CDR3 runs to 14 residues. The CDR3 loop reads CASSSRQGSNEQFF. For the CDR3, the DNA is TGTGCCAGCAGTTCAAGACAGGGTAGCAATGAGCAGTTCTTC.

The rearrangement uses TRBV18 and TRBJ2-5; D ambiguous. Trimming shortened V by 2 bases and J by 4 bases, and 8 bases separated the two germline ends. CDR1 and CDR2 from the germline V gene are KGHSH and LQKENI. CDR3 length: 13 amino acids. The CDR3 DNA is TGTGCCAGCTCACCAATTAGCTCAGAGACCCAGTACTTC. Residues: CASSPISSETQYF.

This chain links TRBV24-1 with TRBJ2-3; 9 bases map to TRBD2. V was clipped by 8 bases and J by 6 bases; unmatched bases: 8. The CDR3 contains 14 residues. The germline CDR1 and CDR2 sequences are KGHDR and SFDVKD. The CDR3 coding sequence is TGTGCCACCAATAGCGGGAGTTTGTCGGATACGCAGTATTTT. Translation: CATNSGSLSDTQYF.

This clonotype was seen repeatedly, ten times or more. The chain joins TRBV5-1 to TRBJ1-1, with 7 bases identical to TRBD1. Germline V gene lookup returns CDR1 SGHRS and CDR2 YFSETQ. With V trimmed by 4 bases and J by 5 bases, 11 bases remained unmatched. This CDR3 has 15 amino acids. The CDR3 bases are TGCGCCAGCAGCCCCAGACAGGGAAGGGGGACTGAAGCTTTCTTT. Translated, it gives CASSPRQGRGTEAFF. Supplemented by reference TRBV5-1 and TRBJ1-1, the full variable domain reads KAGVTQTPRYLIKTRGQQVTLSCSPISGHRSVSWYQQTPGQGLQFLFEYFSETQRNKGNFPGRFSGRQFSNSRSEMNVSTLELGDSALYLCASSPRQGRGTEAFFGQGTRLTVV.

This clonotype has more than one count but fewer than ten. J is TRBJ2-7 and V is TRBV7-9, with D perhaps TRBD1 (5 bases). CDR3 length: 14 residues. Looked up from germline, CDR1 is SEHNR and CDR2 is FQNEAQ (reference sequence). The ends were cut back, 3 bases at V and 4 bases at J, with 13 bases in the middle. The CDR3 DNA reads TGTGCCAGCAGCTTCCAGGACAACAAGTACGAGCAGTACTTC. It codes for CASSFQDNKYEQYF.

The chain employs TRBV12-3 or TRBV12-4 and TRBJ2-4, with 7 bases that match TRBD1. There are 19 residues in the CDR3. V dropped 0 bases and J dropped 7; count of bases not matched to a gene: 18. The CDR3 is CASSLASGAVAGGSNIQYF. The CDR3 DNA reads as TGTGCCAGCAGTTTAGCGTCTGGGGCGGTGGCAGGGGGTTCGAACATTCAGTACTTC.

This clonotype has only a few counts. The chain combines TRBV3-1 with TRBJ1-3; D ambiguous. CDR1 is LGHDT and CDR2 is YNNKEL in the germline V gene (reference sequence). Between the trimmed V and J ends, which lost 5 bases and 4 bases, there was a span of 9 bases. The CDR3 runs 13 residues. CDR3 coding DNA: TGTGCCAGCAGCGACGTCGCGGGAAACACCATATATTTT. Its translation: CASSDVAGNTIYF.